This T cell receptor beta chain was profiled in a study of cytomegalovirus exposure and HLA in healthy donors. Assay used: immunoSEQ multiplex PCR; TCRdb lists only in-frame clones, some missing. The repertoire includes 150,000 to 200,000 clones, around 80% of them detected once, and roughly 1.2% sits in the top ten. With 1 base removed from V and 4 bases from J, the gap between germline ends came to 13 bases. The CDR3 extends over 14 amino acids. Germline CDR1 GTSNPN, CDR2 SVGIG (reference sequence). The V call is TRBV30, the J call TRBJ1-1; D gene uncertain. Material: PBMCs. The receptor was isolated from a young woman in good health and CMV-seronegative. The CDR3 spells CAWSAPPRATEAFF. The CDR3 region has the DNA TGTGCCTGGAGTGCCCCCCCGCGGGCCACTGAAGCTTTCTTT.